A single sample gave rise to the 9 T cell receptor beta chains below, sequenced in a study of T cell changes during pregnancy in multiple sclerosis. Using immunoSEQ multiplex PCR, the repertoire was profiled, and TCRdb retains in-frame clones only, with some absent. The sample shows about 98,000 clones, roughly 94% of them seen only once. The source was peripheral blood, collected after pregnancy. These receptors originate from a female donor in good health, enrolled as a control in a pregnancy study.

This chain uses TRBV19 with TRBJ2-3, with 7 bases lining up with TRBD1. Germline V gene lookup returns CDR1 LNHDA and CDR2 SQIVND (reference sequence). The CDR3 loop spans 16 amino acids. The V and J ends lost 5 bases and 1 base, in that order; junction bases with no gene match: 9. The chain's CDR3 is CASSFSPGTGTDTQYF. CDR3 DNA: TGTGCCAGTAGTTTCTCGCCAGGGACAGGCACAGATACGCAGTATTTT.

This sequence joins TRBV5-1 and TRBJ2-1, with 10 bases aligning to TRBD1. This CDR3 has 15 residues. Trimming at V came to 4 bases and at J to 10 bases, leaving 11 bases not matched to a gene. The V gene's germline CDR1 is SGHRS and CDR2 YFSETQ. The CDR3: CASSPQGQGLGEQFF. CDR3 nucleotides: TGCGCCAGCAGCCCCCAGGGACAGGGGCTTGGAGAGCAGTTCTTC.

Here the CDR3 reads CASSSGTRTYEQYF. For the CDR3, the DNA is TGTGCCAGCAGTTCTGGGACTAGAACCTACGAGCAGTACTTC. The chain couples TRBV27 to TRBJ2-7; 8 bases are a match to TRBD2. The germline V gene encodes CDR1 MNHEY and CDR2 SMNVEV (reference sequence). The junction had 4 bases not matched to a gene; V was cut back by 4 bases and J by 2 bases. CDR3 length: 14 residues.

This clone was counted once. The chain has TRBV10-3 and TRBJ1-5; no definite D call. The germline V and J ends were trimmed by 8 bases and 0 bases, with 8 bases remaining between them. The CDR3 has 13 residues. The germline gives CDR1 ENHRY, CDR2 SYGVKD. CDR3 DNA sequence: TGTGCCATCCAACAGAGTAGCAATCAGCCCCAGCATTTT. Translated, it gives CAIQQSSNQPQHF.

This clone was counted a single time. The gene calls are TRBV7-9 and TRBJ2-5, with a possible D match to TRBD1 (6 bases). Germline loops: CDR1 SEHNR, CDR2 FQNEAQ (reference sequence). The CDR3 is 15 residues long. Trimming shortened V by 5 bases and J by 4 bases, and 17 bases separated the two germline ends. The CDR3 sequence is CASSTSGGGGETQYF. CDR3 DNA: TGTGCCAGCAGCACTTCGGGTGGGGGCGGAGAGACCCAGTACTTC.

The gene calls are TRBV7-2 and TRBJ1-2; TRBD1 aligns across 11 bases. The CDR3 totals 14 residues. After removal of 4 bases from V and 7 bases from J, the junction contained 5 bases not matched to a gene. The V gene's germline CDR1 is SGHTA and CDR2 FQGNSA. CDR3 protein: CASSYGQGARGYTF. In nucleotides, the CDR3 is TGTGCCAGCAGCTACGGACAGGGGGCGCGTGGCTACACCTTC.

This clone is a singleton in its sample. The chain joins TRBV11-3 to TRBJ2-1; D perhaps matches TRBD1 (5 bases). This CDR3 is built from 15 residues. Germline CDR1 reads SGHNT; CDR2 reads YENEEA. V was cut by 2 bases and J by 1 base, with 9 bases left in between. Here the CDR3 reads CASSLRGMSYNEQFF. In nucleotides, the CDR3 is TGTGCCAGCAGCTTAAGGGGTATGTCCTACAATGAGCAGTTCTTC. The full variable domain, with the rest looked up from reference TRBV11-3 and TRBJ2-1, is EAGVVQSPRYKIIEKKQPVAFWCNPISGHNTLYWYLQNLGQGPELLIRYENEEAVDDSQLPKDRFSAERLKGVDSTLKIQPAELGDSAVYLCASSLRGMSYNEQFFGPGTRLTVL.

The chain recombines TRBV27 with TRBJ1-5; D might be TRBD1 (5 bases). V was cut by 11 bases and J by 3 bases, with 11 bases left in between. Germline lookup yields CDR1 MNHEY and CDR2 SMNVEV (reference sequence). The CDR3 has 12 amino acids. The CDR3 region is CASSGINQPQHF. The CDR3 DNA is TGTGCCTCCTCAGGGATCAATCAGCCCCAGCATTTT.

The rearrangement joins TRBV5-4 to TRBJ2-3, with unresolved D. Trimming removed 4 bases at V and 5 bases at J, with 11 bases between. The germline V gene has CDR1 SGHNT and CDR2 YYREEE (reference sequence). The CDR3 contains 13 residues. CDR3 sequence reads: CASSTTPRDTQYF. CDR3 nucleotide sequence: TGTGCCAGCAGCACCACCCCTAGAGATACGCAGTATTTT.